One sample yielded the 28 T cell receptor beta chains listed below, sequenced in a study of T cells in localized non-small cell lung cancer. Here immunoSEQ multiplex PCR was the method, and the copy in TCRdb shows in-frame clones only, minus some. This repertoire shows around 83,000 clones, around 90% found once; its top ten account for roughly 15%. The sequenced sample was peripheral blood, obtained before any cancer treatment. The receptors derive from a man aged 40-75 years with stage I squamous cell lung carcinoma.

This clone appeared a single time. V gene TRBV10-3 combines with J gene TRBJ2-5; D is unclear. The V gene lost 0 bases and the J gene lost 5 bases, with 7 bases spanning the gap. The CDR3 length is 13 residues. Germline CDR1 is ENHRY and CDR2 is SYGVKD. The chain's CDR3 is CAISESAGETQYF. The CDR3 region has the DNA TGTGCCATCAGTGAGTCGGCCGGCGAGACCCAGTACTTC.

The V gene is TRBV4-1, the J gene TRBJ1-4, with 9 bases fitting TRBD1. The V gene end was trimmed by 2 bases and the J gene end by 2 bases; junction bases not matched to a gene: 3. Germline V gives CDR1 MGHRA, CDR2 YSYEKL. CDR3 length: 16 residues. This chain's CDR3 is CASSQLTGGTNEKLFF. DNA of the CDR3: TGCGCCAGCAGCCAACTGACAGGGGGGACTAATGAAAAACTGTTTTTT.

V is TRBV27 and J is TRBJ2-7, with a weak D call TRBD2 (6 bases). The V end was cut by 5 bases, the J end by 3 bases, with 23 bases between. The CDR3 length is 17 residues. Germline-derived CDR1 and CDR2 are MNHEY and SMNVEV (reference sequence). The CDR3 region has the DNA TGTGCCAGCAGTCTTTCAGGGCCGAGGAGGGGAGGCTACGAGCAGTACTTC. This encodes CASSLSGPRRGGYEQYF.

V usage is TRBV30 and J usage is TRBJ2-7; the D gene could be TRBD1 or TRBD2 (6 bases each). This CDR3 contains 13 residues. CDR1 is GTSNPN and CDR2 is SVGIG in the germline V gene (reference sequence). The V and J ends lost 3 bases and 8 bases respectively, with 17 bases between them. The CDR3 is CAWSLSPGGQQYF. As DNA, the CDR3 is TGTGCCTGGAGCCTGTCCCCCGGGGGCCAGCAGTACTTC.

The chain uses TRBV21-1 and TRBJ1-2; the table's D call, TRBD1, was not checked against the DNA. TRBV21-1 has pseudogene status. The CDR3 length is 17 residues. The CDR3 spells CASSGGLVIDREYGYTF. The CDR3 coding sequence is TGTGCCAGCAGCGGAGGATTAGTTATCGACAGGGAATATGGCTACACCTTC.

The chain joins TRBV18 to TRBJ1-6, with D unresolved. The CDR3 is made up of 16 amino acids. Per germline, CDR1 KGHSH and CDR2 LQKENI. The V end was cut by 3 bases, the J end by 7 bases, with 16 bases between. CDR3: CASSPQGPGGNSPLHF. CDR3 DNA: TGTGCCAGCTCACCCCAAGGTCCGGGAGGAAATTCACCCCTCCACTTT.

The chain carries TRBV28 and TRBJ1-2; D might be TRBD1 (5 bases). The germline V and J ends were trimmed by 6 bases and 8 bases, with 16 bases remaining between them. The CDR3 spans 13 residues. The germline gives CDR1 MDHEN, CDR2 SYDVKM. In nucleotides, the CDR3 is TGTGCCAGCAGGGGGGTTGGGTTGAGAGGCTACACCTTC. This translates into CASRGVGLRGYTF.

This chain links TRBV11-2 with TRBJ2-7; TRBD1 agrees at 9 bases. V dropped 5 bases and J dropped 4; count of bases not matched to a gene: 3. This CDR3 comprises 13 residues. The germline V gene has CDR1 SGHAT and CDR2 FQNNGV. Here the CDR3 reads CASSHGQGYEQYF. The CDR3 nucleotides read TGTGCCAGCAGCCATGGACAGGGGTACGAGCAGTACTTC. Filled out from reference TRBV11-2 and TRBJ2-7, the complete variable domain reads EAGVAQSPRYKIIEKRQSVAFWCNPISGHATLYWYQQILGQGPKLLIQFQNNGVVDDSQLPKDRFSAERLKGVDSTLKIQPAKLEDSAVYLCASSHGQGYEQYFGPGTRLTVT.

V usage is TRBV5-1 and J usage is TRBJ2-5, with 8 positions matching TRBD2. Per the germline V gene, CDR1 is SGHRS and CDR2 is YFSETQ. With V trimmed by 0 bases and J by 2 bases, 6 bases remained unmatched. The CDR3 runs to 16 residues. DNA of the CDR3: TGCGCCAGCAGCTTGGCACCGGGACTAGATCAAGAGACCCAGTACTTC. This gives the protein CASSLAPGLDQETQYF. The complete variable domain, with remaining parts taken from reference TRBV5-1 and TRBJ2-5, reads KAGVTQTPRYLIKTRGQQVTLSCSPISGHRSVSWYQQTPGQGLQFLFEYFSETQRNKGNFPGRFSGRQFSNSRSEMNVSTLELGDSALYLCASSLAPGLDQETQYFGPGTRLLVL.

As to this clone: At one boundary the junction diverges from the germline segment, which might be a read error. The chain joins TRBV6-5 to TRBJ2-1, with 7 bases identical to TRBD2. CDR1 and CDR2 from the germline V gene are MNHEY and SVGAGI. This CDR3 contains 12 residues. The CDR3 region is CASSSPGGGPVF. The CDR3 DNA is TGTGCCAGCAGTTCCCCCGGGGGAGGGCCAGTCTTC.

The V gene is TRBV5-6, the J gene TRBJ1-6; D remains ambiguous. The CDR3 is 14 residues long. CDR1 SGHDT and CDR2 YYEEEE come from the germline V gene. V gave up 0 bases and J gave up 9 bases, with 10 bases separating them. CDR3: CASSLENIVSPLHF. The DNA for the CDR3 is TGTGCCAGCAGCTTGGAGAACATAGTTTCACCCCTCCACTTT.

The rearrangement links TRBV10-3 to TRBJ2-3, with 12 bases aligning to TRBD2. The V segment lost 3 bases and the J segment 4 bases; nucleotides outside the gene matches: 11. Germline V gene sequence: CDR1 ENHRY, CDR2 SYGVKD. There are 18 residues in the CDR3. CDR3 sequence (DNA): TGTGCCATCAGTGACCCCCCCCGCCCTAGCGGGGGGGCAGATACGCAGTATTTT. It codes for CAISDPPRPSGGADTQYF.

The J gene is TRBJ2-2, the V gene TRBV2, with TRBD2 matching 7 bases. In germline, CDR1 is SNHLY, CDR2 FYNNEI. CDR3 length: 14 amino acids. V lost 8 bases and J lost 5; bases outside the gene matches: 8. The CDR3 region is CASFHEGGTGELFF. CDR3 in DNA: TGTGCCAGCTTCCACGAGGGAGGGACCGGGGAGCTGTTTTTT.

The chain links TRBV6-5 to TRBJ2-3, with TRBD2 identical over 9 bases. Unmatched junction bases numbered 7, after V lost 6 bases and J lost 6 bases. This CDR3 region has 14 residues. The germline V gene encodes CDR1 MNHEY and CDR2 SVGAGI. The CDR3 bases are TGTGCCAGCAGCCTTACTAGCGGGCGTGATACGCAGTATTTT. Protein product: CASSLTSGRDTQYF.

J is TRBJ1-2 and V is TRBV5-1; TRBD1 matches at 8 bases. The CDR3 length is 14 residues. With 2 bases clipped from V and 0 bases from J, the junction kept 0 bases outside the gene matches. CDR1 is SGHRS and CDR2 is YFSETQ in the germline V gene. The CDR3 DNA reads as TGCGCCAGCAGCTTACAGGGGGCTAACTATGGCTACACCTTC. It specifies CASSLQGANYGYTF.

This clone is a singleton in its sample. The chain has TRBV27 and TRBJ1-1; D unresolved. V was clipped by 9 bases and J by 8 bases, with 19 bases between them. The CDR3 sequence is 13 residues long. Germline V gene data show CDR1 as MNHEY and CDR2 as SMNVEV (reference sequence). The CDR3 DNA reads as TGTGCCAGTTCTGGTAGAGTGCTCGGCGAAGCTTTCTTT. Amino acids: CASSGRVLGEAFF.

There are a few counts of this clone. The genes are TRBV11-2 and TRBJ1-2; unclear D gene. V was clipped by 5 bases and J by 8 bases, with 18 bases between them. This CDR3 comprises 14 residues. The germline V gene has CDR1 SGHAT and CDR2 FQNNGV. DNA for the CDR3: TGTGCCAGCAGCCTCACCCTCCACCTGGGGGGCTACACCTTC. It specifies CASSLTLHLGGYTF.

V is TRBV18 and J is TRBJ1-1; D may be TRBD1 (6 bases). This CDR3 is built from 14 residues. Trimming stripped 3 bases from V and 8 bases from J, with 16 bases between. Per germline, CDR1 KGHSH and CDR2 LQKENI. In nucleotides, the CDR3 is TGTGCCAGCTCACCGGGGCAGGGGCCGGCCGAAGCTTTCTTT. Translated: CASSPGQGPAEAFF.

The J gene is TRBJ2-6, the V gene TRBV5-6; D is uncertain. V lost 0 bases to trimming and J lost 2 bases, with 15 bases between them. Germline values: CDR1 SGHDT, CDR2 YYEEEE. CDR3 length: 18 residues. CDR3: CASSLVGPGSAGANVLTF. In DNA, the CDR3 is TGTGCCAGCAGCTTGGTTGGGCCAGGTAGTGCTGGGGCCAACGTCCTGACTTTC.

V usage is TRBV5-1 and J usage is TRBJ1-6; weak D call: TRBD1 (6 bases). The CDR3 consists of 15 residues. Germline CDR1 and CDR2: SGHRS and YFSETQ. Trimming took 4 bases from V and 2 from J, leaving 10 bases between them. CDR3 loop: CASSPGDPYNSPLHF. DNA for the CDR3: TGCGCCAGCAGCCCAGGGGACCCCTATAATTCACCCCTCCACTTT.

This chain joins TRBV5-1 and TRBJ2-7, with unresolved D. Germline CDR1 reads SGHRS; CDR2 reads YFSETQ. Trimming left V 2 bases short and J 2 bases short, with 8 bases between. The CDR3 runs to 13 residues. In DNA form, the CDR3 reads TGCGCCAGCAGCTTAAGGCAGACCTACGAGCAGTACTTC. It is translated as CASSLRQTYEQYF.

V usage is TRBV5-6 and J usage is TRBJ1-4; no clear D gene. The germline gives CDR1 SGHDT, CDR2 YYEEEE. Trimming removed 3 bases at V and 2 bases at J, with 11 bases between. The CDR3 loop spans 15 amino acids. CDR3 amino acids: CASSSPAHTNEKLFF. The CDR3 region has the DNA TGTGCCAGCAGCTCCCCGGCTCACACTAATGAAAAACTGTTTTTT.

The chain recombines TRBV11-3 with TRBJ2-1; 10 bases line up with TRBD2. The CDR3 runs to 17 residues. Germline V CDR1 and CDR2: SGHNT, YENEEA. V was pared by 5 bases and J by 4 bases, with 11 bases of the junction left unmatched. This CDR3 is CASSGPPSSGGYNEQFF. Written as DNA, the CDR3 is TGTGCCAGCAGCGGACCACCCTCTAGCGGGGGTTACAATGAGCAGTTCTTC.

The chain recombines TRBV5-8 with TRBJ1-2, with D unresolved. The V gene lost 4 bases and the J gene lost 4 bases, with 11 bases spanning the gap. The CDR3 totals 13 residues. Germline V lookup: CDR1 SGHTS, CDR2 YDEGEE. Written as DNA, the CDR3 is TGTGCCAGCAGCCTCGAGGGCCGCTATGGCTACACCTTC. Encoded protein: CASSLEGRYGYTF.

J is TRBJ2-2 and V is TRBV27, with D perhaps TRBD2 (6 bases). The CDR3 extends over 19 amino acids. Germline-derived CDR1 and CDR2 are MNHEY and SMNVEV (reference sequence). Trimming removed 0 bases from V and 4 bases from J, with 21 bases in between. The CDR3: CASSLSGWYSLEGTGELFF. DNA for the CDR3: TGTGCCAGCAGTTTATCGGGGTGGTATAGTTTGGAGGGCACCGGGGAGCTGTTTTTT.

V is TRBV2 and J is TRBJ1-3; D gene unclear. In germline, CDR1 is SNHLY, CDR2 FYNNEI. The CDR3 loop spans 15 amino acids. V was shortened by 6 bases and J by 0 bases, with 12 bases between the two germline ends. The CDR3 region has the DNA TGTGCCAGCAGAGCCTGGCGTAACTCTGGAAACACCATATATTTT. Translated, it gives CASRAWRNSGNTIYF.

The chain is built from TRBV2 and TRBJ1-1, with D perhaps TRBD1 (6 bases). Trimming pared 6 bases from V and 3 bases from J, leaving 20 bases between. Germline V lookup: CDR1 SNHLY, CDR2 FYNNEI. The CDR3 is 16 residues long. CDR3 nucleotides: TGTGCCAGCAGGAGATATAGGGGGGAGGTGGACACTGAAGCTTTCTTT. As protein: CASRRYRGEVDTEAFF.

V gene TRBV23-1 combines with J gene TRBJ2-7; D is possibly TRBD1 (5 bases). TRBV23-1 is designated an ORF whose function remains uncertain. The CDR3 totals 15 residues. The V end lost 4 bases, the J end lost 0 bases, and 13 bases lay between the germline ends. CDR3 in amino acids: CASSPIQTVSYEQYF. CDR3 bases: TGCGCCAGCAGTCCCATTCAGACAGTCTCCTACGAGCAGTACTTC.